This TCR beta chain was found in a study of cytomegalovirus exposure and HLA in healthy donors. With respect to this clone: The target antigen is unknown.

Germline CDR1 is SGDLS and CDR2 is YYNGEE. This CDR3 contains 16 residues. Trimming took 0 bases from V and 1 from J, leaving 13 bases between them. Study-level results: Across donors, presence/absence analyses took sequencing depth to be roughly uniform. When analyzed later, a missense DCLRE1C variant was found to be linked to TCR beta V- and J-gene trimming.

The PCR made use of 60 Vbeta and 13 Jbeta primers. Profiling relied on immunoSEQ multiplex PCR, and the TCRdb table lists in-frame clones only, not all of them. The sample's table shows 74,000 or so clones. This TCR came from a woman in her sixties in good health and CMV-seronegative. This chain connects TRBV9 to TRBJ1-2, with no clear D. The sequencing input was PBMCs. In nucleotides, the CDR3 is TGTGCCAGCAGCGTAGGGGGAGTCGGGGTTAACTATGGCTACACCTTC. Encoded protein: CASSVGGVGVNYGYTF.